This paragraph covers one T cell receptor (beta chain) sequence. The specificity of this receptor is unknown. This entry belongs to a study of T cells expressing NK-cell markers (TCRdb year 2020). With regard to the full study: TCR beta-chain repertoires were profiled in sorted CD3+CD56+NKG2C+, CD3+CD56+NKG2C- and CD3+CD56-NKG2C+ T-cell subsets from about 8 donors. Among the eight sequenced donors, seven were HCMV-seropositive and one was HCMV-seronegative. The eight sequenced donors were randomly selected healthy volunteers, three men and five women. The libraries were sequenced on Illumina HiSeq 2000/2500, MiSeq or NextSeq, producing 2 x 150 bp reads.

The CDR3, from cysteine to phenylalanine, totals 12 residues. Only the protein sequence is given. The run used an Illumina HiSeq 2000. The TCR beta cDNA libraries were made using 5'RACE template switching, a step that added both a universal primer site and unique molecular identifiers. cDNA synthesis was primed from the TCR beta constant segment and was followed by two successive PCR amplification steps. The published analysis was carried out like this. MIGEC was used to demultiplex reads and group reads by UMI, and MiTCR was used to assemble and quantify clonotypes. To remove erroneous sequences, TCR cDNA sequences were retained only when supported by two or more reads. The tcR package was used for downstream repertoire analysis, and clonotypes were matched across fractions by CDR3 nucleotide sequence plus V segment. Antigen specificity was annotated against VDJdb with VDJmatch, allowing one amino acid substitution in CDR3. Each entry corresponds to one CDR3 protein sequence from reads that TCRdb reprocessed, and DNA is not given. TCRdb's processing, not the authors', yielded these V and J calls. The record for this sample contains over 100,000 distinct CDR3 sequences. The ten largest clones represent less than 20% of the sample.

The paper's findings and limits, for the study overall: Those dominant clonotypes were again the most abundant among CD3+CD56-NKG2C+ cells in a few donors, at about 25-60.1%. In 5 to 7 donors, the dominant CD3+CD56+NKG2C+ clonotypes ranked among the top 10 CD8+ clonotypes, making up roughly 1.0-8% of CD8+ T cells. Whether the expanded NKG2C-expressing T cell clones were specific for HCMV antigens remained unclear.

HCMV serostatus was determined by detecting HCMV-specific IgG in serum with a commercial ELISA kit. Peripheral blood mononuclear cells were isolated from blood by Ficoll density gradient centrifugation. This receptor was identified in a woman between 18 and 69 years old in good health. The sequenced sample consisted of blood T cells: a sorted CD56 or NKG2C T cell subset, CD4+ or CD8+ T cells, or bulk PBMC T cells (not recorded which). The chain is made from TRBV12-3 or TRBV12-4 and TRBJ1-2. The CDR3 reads CASSFYKYGYTF.